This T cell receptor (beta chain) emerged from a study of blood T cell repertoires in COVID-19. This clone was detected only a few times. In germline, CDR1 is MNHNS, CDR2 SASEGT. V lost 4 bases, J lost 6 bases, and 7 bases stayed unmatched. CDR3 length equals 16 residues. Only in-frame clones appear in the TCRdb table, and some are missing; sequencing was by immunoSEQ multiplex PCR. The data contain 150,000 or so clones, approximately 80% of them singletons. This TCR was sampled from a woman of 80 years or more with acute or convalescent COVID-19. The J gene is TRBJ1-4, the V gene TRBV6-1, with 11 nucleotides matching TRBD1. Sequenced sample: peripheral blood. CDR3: CASSGTDRGQYEKLFF. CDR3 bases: TGTGCCAGCAGTGGCACGGACAGGGGGCAGTATGAAAAACTGTTTTTT.